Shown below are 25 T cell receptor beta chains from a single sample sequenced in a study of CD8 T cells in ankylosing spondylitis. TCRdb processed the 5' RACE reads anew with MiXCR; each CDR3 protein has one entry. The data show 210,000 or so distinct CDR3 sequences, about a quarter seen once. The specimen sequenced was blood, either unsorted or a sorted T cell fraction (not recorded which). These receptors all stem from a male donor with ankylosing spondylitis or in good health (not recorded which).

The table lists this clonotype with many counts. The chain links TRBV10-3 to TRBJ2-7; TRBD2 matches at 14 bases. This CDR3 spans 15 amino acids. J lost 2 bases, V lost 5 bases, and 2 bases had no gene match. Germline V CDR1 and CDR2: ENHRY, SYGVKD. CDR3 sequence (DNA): TGTGCCATCAGTTCGGGACTAGCGGGAGCCTACGAGCAGTACTTC. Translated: CAISSGLAGAYEQYF.

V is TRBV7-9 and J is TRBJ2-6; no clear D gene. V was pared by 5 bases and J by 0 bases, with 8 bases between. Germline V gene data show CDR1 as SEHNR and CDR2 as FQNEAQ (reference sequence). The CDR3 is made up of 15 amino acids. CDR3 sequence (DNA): TGTGCCAGCAGCCCCACAGTCTCTGGGGCCAACGTCCTGACTTTC. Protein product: CASSPTVSGANVLTF.

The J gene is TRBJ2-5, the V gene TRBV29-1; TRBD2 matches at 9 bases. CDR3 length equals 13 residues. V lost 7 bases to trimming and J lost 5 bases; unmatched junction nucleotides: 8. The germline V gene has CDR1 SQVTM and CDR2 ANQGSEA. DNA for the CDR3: TGCAGCGACCTTAGCGGGAGAGGCGAGACCCAGTACTTC. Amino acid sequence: CSDLSGRGETQYF.

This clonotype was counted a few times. The CDR3 nucleotides are TGTGCCAGCAGCTCCACCGGTGGGGGGTCTAGGGATACGCAGTATTTT. This translates into CASSSTGGGSRDTQYF. The gene calls are TRBV11-2 and TRBJ2-3; tentative D call: TRBD2 (6 bases). Per the germline V gene, CDR1 is SGHAT and CDR2 is FQNNGV. CDR3 length: 16 amino acids. V gave up 4 bases and J gave up 6 bases, with 20 bases separating them.

The CDR3 protein is CSASTGGGGGKADTQYF. CDR3 DNA sequence: TGCAGTGCTAGCACGGGAGGGGGGGGCGGAAAAGCAGATACGCAGTATTTT. The V and J genes are TRBV20-1 and TRBJ2-3; TRBD2 matches at 8 bases. Trimming cost V 3 bases and J 4 bases; bases outside gene matches: 15. CDR3 length equals 17 residues. Germline V lookup: CDR1 DFQATT, CDR2 SNEGSKA (reference sequence).

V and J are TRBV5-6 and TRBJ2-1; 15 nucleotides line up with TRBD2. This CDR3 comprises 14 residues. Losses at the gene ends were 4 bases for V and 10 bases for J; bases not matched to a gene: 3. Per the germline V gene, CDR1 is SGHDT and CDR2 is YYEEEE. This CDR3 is CASSQGLAGGEQFF. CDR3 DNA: TGTGCCAGCAGCCAGGGACTAGCGGGAGGCGAGCAGTTCTTC.

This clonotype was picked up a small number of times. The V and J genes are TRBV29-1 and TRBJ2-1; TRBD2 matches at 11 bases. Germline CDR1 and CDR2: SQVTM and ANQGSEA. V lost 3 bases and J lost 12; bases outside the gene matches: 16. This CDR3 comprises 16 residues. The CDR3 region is CSVEGDVAGGPERQFF. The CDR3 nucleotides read TGCAGCGTTGAGGGGGATGTAGCGGGAGGGCCCGAAAGGCAGTTCTTC.

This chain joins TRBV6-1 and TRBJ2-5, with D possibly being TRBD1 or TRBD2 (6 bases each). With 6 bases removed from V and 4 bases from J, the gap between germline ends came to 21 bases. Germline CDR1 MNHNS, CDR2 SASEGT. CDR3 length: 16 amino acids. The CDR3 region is CASRERAYRDSETQYF. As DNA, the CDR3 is TGTGCCAGCAGGGAACGGGCCTACAGGGACTCAGAGACCCAGTACTTC.

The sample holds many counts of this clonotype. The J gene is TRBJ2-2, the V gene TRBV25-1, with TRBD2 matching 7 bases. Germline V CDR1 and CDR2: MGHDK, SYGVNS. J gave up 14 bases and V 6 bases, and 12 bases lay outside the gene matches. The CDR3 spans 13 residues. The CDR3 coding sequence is TGTGCCAGCAGATTGGCCGGCGGGAGAGATCTGTTTTTT. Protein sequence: CASRLAGGRDLFF.

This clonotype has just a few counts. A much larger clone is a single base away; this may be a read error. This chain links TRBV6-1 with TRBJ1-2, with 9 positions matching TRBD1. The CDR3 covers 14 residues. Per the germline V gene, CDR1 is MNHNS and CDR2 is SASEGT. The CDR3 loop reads CASKEQGANYGSTF. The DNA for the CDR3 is TGTGCCAGCAAGGAACAGGGGGCTAACTATGGCTCCACCTTC.

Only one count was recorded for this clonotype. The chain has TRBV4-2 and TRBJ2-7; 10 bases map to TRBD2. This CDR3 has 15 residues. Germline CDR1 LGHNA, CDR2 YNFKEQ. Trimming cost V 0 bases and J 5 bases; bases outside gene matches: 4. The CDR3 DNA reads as TGTGCCAGCAGCCAAGAGTCTAGCGGGAGAAACGAGCAGTACTTC. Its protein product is CASSQESSGRNEQYF.

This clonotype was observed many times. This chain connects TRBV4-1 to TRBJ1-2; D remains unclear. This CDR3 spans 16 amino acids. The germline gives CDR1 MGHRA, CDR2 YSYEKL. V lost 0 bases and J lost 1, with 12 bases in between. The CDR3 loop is CASSQELSTSNYGYTF. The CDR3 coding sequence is TGCGCCAGCAGCCAAGAATTATCGACCAGTAACTATGGCTACACCTTC.

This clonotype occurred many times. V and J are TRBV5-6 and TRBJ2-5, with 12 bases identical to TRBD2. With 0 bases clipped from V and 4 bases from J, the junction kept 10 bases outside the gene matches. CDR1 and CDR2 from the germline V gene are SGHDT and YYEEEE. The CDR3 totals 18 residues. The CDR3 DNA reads TGTGCCAGCAGCTTGGCCACCATTCCTAGCGGGAGGGCAGAGACCCAGTACTTC. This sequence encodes CASSLATIPSGRAETQYF.

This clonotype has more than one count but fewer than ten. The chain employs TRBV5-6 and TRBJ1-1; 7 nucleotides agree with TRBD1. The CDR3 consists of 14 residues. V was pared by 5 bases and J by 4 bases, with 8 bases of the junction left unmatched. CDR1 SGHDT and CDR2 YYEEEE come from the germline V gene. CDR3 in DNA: TGTGCCAGCAGACTCGGGCAGGGGGTCACTGAAGCTTTCTTT. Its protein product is CASRLGQGVTEAFF. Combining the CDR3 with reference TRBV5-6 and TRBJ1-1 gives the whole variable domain DAGVTQSPTHLIKTRGQQVTLRCSPKSGHDTVSWYQQALGQGPQFIFQYYEEEERQRGNFPDRFSGHQFPNYSSELNVNALLLGDSALYLCASRLGQGVTEAFFGQGTRLTVV.

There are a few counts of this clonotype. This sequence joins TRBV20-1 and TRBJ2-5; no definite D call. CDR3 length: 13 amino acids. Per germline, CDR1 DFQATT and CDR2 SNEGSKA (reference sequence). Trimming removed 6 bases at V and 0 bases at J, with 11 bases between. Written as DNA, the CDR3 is TGCAGTGCAGACCACCCGTACCAAGAGACCCAGTACTTC. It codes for CSADHPYQETQYF.

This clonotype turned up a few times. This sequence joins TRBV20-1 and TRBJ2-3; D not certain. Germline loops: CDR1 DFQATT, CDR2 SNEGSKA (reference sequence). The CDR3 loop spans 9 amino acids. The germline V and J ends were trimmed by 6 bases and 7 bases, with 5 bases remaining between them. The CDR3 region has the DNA TGCAGTGCCGACAATACGCAGTATTTT. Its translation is CSADNTQYF.

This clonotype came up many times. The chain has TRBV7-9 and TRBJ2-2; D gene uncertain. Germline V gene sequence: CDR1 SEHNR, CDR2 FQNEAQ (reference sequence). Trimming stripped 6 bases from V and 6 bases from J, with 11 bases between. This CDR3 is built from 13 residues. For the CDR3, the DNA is TGTGCCAGCAGTCCCATGGGCCCCGGGGAGCTGTTTTTT. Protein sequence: CASSPMGPGELFF.

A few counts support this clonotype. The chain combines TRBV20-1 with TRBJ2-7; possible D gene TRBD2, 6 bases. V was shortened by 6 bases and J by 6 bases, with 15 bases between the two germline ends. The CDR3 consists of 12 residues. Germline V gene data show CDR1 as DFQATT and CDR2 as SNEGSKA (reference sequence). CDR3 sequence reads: CSANLGGGEQYF. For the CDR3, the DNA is TGCAGTGCCAATCTTGGGGGAGGCGAGCAGTACTTC.

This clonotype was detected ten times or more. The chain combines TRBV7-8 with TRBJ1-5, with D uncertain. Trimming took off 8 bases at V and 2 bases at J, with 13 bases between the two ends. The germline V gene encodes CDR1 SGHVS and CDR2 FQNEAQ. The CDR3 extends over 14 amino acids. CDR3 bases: TGTGCCAGCCACCCCCGGGTTGGCAATCAGCCCCAGCATTTT. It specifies CASHPRVGNQPQHF.

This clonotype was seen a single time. CDR3 DNA: TGTGCCAGCACCAAGCGGGAGGGTTACAATGAGCAGTTCTTC. Translation gives CASTKREGYNEQFF. The V gene is TRBV12-3 or TRBV12-4, the J gene TRBJ2-1; 10 bases align to TRBD2. V was clipped by 7 bases and J by 4 bases; unmatched bases: 4. The length of the CDR3 is 14 residues.

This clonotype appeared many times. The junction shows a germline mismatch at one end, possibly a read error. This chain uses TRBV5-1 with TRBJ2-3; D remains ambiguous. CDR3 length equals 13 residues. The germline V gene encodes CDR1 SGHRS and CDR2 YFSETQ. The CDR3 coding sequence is TGTGCCAGCAGCTTCCGAGGCACAGATACGCAGTATTTT. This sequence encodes CASSFRGTDTQYF.

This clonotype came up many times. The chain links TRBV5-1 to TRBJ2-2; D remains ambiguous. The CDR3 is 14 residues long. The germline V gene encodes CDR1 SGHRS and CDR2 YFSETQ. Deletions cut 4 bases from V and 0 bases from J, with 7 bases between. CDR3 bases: TGCGCCAGCAGCGAAACTACGAACACCGGGGAGCTGTTTTTT. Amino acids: CASSETTNTGELFF. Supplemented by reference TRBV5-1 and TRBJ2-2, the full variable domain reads KAGVTQTPRYLIKTRGQQVTLSCSPISGHRSVSWYQQTPGQGLQFLFEYFSETQRNKGNFPGRFSGRQFSNSRSEMNVSTLELGDSALYLCASSETTNTGELFFGEGSRLTVL.

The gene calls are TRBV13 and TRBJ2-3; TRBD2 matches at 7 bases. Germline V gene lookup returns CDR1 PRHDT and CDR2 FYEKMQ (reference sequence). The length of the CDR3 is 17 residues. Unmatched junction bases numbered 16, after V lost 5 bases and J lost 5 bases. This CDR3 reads CASSAGGGSGIVDTQYF. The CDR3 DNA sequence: TGTGCCAGCAGCGCTGGAGGCGGGAGTGGGATCGTAGATACGCAGTATTTT. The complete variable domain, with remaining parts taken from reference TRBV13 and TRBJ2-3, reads AAGVIQSPRHLIKEKRETATLKCYPIPRHDTVYWYQQGPGQDPQFLISFYEKMQSDKGSIPDRFSAQQFSDYHSELNMSSLELGDSALYFCASSAGGGSGIVDTQYFGPGTRLTVL.

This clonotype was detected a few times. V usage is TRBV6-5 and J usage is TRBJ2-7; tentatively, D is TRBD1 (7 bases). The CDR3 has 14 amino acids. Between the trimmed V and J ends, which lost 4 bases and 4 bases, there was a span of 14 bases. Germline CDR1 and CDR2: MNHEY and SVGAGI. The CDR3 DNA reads TGTGCCAGCAGTTGGAGTCAGGGGGGTTACGAGCAGTACTTC. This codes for CASSWSQGGYEQYF.

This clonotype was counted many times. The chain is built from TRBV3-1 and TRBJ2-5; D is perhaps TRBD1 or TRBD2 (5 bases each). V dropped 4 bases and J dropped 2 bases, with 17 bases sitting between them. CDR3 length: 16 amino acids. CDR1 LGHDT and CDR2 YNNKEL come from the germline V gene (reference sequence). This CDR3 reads CASSPLPGTLQETQYF. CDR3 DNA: TGTGCCAGCAGCCCCCTTCCCGGGACCCTACAAGAGACCCAGTACTTC.